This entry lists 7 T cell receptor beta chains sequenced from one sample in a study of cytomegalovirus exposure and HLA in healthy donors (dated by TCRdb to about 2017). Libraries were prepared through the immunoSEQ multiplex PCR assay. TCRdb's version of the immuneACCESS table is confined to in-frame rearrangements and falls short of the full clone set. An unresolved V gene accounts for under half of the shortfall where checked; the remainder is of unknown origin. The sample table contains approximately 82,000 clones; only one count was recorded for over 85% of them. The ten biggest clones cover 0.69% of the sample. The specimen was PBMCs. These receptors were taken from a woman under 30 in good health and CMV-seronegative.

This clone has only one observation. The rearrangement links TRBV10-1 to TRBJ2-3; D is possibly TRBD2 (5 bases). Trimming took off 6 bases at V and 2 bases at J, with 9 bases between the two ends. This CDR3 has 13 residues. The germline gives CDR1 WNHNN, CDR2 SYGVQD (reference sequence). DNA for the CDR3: TGCGCCAGCAGGGCTAGCAACACAGATACGCAGTATTTT. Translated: CASRASNTDTQYF.

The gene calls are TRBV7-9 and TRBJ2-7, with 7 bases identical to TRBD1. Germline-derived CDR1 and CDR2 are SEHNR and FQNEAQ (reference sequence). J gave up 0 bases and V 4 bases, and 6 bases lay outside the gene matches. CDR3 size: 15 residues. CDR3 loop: CASSSFSGGSYEQYF. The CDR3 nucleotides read TGTGCCAGCAGCTCTTTCTCAGGGGGCTCCTACGAGCAGTACTTC.

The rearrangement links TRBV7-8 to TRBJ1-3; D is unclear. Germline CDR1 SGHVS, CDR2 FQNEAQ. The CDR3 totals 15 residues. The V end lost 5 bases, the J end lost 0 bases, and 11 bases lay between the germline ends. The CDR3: CASSASAGSGNTIYF. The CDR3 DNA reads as TGTGCCAGCAGCGCGTCTGCAGGCTCTGGAAACACCATATATTTT.

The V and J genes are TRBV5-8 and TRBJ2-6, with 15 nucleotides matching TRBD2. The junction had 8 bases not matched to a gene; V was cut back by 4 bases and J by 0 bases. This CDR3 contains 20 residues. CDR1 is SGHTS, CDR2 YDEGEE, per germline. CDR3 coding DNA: TGTGCCAGCAGCACCGGGGGACTAGCGGGAGGTGTCTCTGGGGCCAACGTCCTGACTTTC. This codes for CASSTGGLAGGVSGANVLTF.

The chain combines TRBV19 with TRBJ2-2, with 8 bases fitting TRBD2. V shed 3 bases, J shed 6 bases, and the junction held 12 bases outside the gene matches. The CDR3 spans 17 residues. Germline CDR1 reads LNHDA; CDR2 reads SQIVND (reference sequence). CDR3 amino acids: CASSINGGRSPPGELFF. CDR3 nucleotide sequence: TGTGCCAGTAGTATTAACGGCGGGAGGTCGCCTCCCGGGGAGCTGTTTTTT.

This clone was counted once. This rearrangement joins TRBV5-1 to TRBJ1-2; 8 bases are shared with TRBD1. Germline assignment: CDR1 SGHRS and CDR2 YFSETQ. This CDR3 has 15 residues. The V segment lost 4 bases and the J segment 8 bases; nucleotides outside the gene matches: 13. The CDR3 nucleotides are TGCGCCAGCAGCCCCGGATTGTCAGGGGGCAGCGGCTACACCTTC. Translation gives CASSPGLSGGSGYTF.

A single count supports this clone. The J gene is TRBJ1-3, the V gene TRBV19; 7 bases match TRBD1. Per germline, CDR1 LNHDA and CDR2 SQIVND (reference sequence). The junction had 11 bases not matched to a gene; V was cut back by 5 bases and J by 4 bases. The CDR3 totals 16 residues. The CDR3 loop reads CASSQGTALVGNTIYF. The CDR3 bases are TGTGCCAGTAGTCAGGGGACAGCCCTCGTAGGAAACACCATATATTTT.